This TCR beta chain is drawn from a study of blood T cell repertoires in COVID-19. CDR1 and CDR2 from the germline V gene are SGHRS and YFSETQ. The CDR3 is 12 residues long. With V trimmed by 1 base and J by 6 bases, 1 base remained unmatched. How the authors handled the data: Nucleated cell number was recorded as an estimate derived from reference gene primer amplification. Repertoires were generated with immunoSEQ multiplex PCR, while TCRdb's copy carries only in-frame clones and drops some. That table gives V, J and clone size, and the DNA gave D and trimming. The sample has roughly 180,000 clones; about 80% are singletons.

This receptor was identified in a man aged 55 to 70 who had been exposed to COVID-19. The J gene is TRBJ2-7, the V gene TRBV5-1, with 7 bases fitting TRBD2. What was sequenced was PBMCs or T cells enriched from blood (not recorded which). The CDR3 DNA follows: TGCGCCAGCAGCTTGACGGGAGGCGAGCAGTACTTC. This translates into CASSLTGGEQYF.